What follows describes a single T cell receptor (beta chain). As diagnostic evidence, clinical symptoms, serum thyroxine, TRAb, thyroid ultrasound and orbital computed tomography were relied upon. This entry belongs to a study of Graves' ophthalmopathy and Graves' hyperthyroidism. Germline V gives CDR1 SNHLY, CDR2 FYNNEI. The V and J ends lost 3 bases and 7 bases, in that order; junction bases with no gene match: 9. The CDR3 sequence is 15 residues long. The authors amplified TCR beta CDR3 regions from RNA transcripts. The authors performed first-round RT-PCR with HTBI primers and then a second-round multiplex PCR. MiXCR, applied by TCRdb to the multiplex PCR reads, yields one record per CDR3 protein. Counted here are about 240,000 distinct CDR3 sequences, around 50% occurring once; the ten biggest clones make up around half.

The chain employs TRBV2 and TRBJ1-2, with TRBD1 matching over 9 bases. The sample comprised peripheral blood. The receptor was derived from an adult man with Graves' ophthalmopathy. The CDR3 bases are TGTGCCAGCAGTGACAGTCCAACAGGGGGCATTGGCTACACCTTC. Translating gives CASSDSPTGGIGYTF.